These 24 T cell receptor beta chains share one sample of origin, sequenced in a study of T-cell memory formation after mild COVID-19. MiXCR, applied by TCRdb to the 5' RACE reads, yields one record per CDR3 protein. The sample has approximately 270,000 distinct CDR3 sequences; around 16% are singletons. The sequenced material came from PBMCs or a T cell subset sorted from them (not recorded which). These receptor sequences come from a man in his late teens or twenties who had mild COVID-19 (a few samples of this study predate the infection). Cell type and time point are not known.

This clonotype was picked up a small number of times. The CDR3, as DNA: TGTGCCACCAGTGATTCTGGGGGAGATACGCAGTATTTT. Amino acid sequence: CATSDSGGDTQYF. This chain joins TRBV24-1 and TRBJ2-3, with D possibly called TRBD1 or TRBD2 (5 bases each). Germline V gene lookup returns CDR1 KGHDR and CDR2 SFDVKD. Trimming cost V 2 bases and J 5 bases, with 7 bases left between them. This CDR3 contains 13 residues.

The chain links TRBV6-5 to TRBJ1-4, with D possibly being TRBD1 (5 bases). The CDR3 has 13 amino acids. Per germline, CDR1 MNHEY and CDR2 SVGAGI. The germline V and J ends were trimmed by 7 bases and 8 bases, with 14 bases remaining between them. The CDR3 spells CASTGTYGEKLFF. The CDR3 DNA sequence: TGTGCCAGCACTGGGACGTATGGGGAAAAACTGTTTTTT.

The genes are TRBV18 and TRBJ2-2; TRBD2 matches at 12 bases. The J segment lost 3 bases and the V segment lost 3 bases, leaving 2 bases of the junction unmatched. Per germline, CDR1 KGHSH and CDR2 LQKENI. This CDR3 is 16 amino acids long. Here the CDR3 reads CASSPTSGRHTGELFF. CDR3 in DNA: TGTGCCAGCTCACCGACTAGCGGGAGACACACCGGGGAGCTGTTTTTT.

This clonotype was seen a few times. The chain uses TRBV6-5 and TRBJ2-7, with 9 bases that match TRBD1. Per germline, CDR1 MNHEY and CDR2 SVGAGI. CDR3 size: 14 residues. After removal of 4 bases from V and 6 bases from J, the junction contained 7 bases not matched to a gene. The CDR3 DNA reads as TGTGCCAGCAGTTGGGGACAGGGAAGCAGCGAGCAGTACGTC. Translated: CASSWGQGSSEQYV.

J is TRBJ1-2 and V is TRBV6-1; TRBD1 matches 8 bases. The CDR3 is 16 residues long. The germline CDR1 and CDR2 sequences are MNHNS and SASEGT. Germline trimming cut 0 bases from V and 6 bases from J; bases unmatched to any gene: 9. Here the CDR3 reads CASSEAAGGWGDGYTF. The CDR3 bases are TGTGCCAGCAGTGAAGCGGCAGGGGGCTGGGGGGATGGCTACACCTTC.

This chain joins TRBV6-2 or TRBV6-3 and TRBJ2-3; a possible D gene is TRBD1 (5 bases). V shed 4 bases and J shed 2 bases, with 16 bases lying between them. Germline-derived CDR1 and CDR2 are MNHEY and SVGEGT. The CDR3 has 16 amino acids. CDR3 sequence: CASSSSDSSITDTQYF. CDR3 nucleotides: TGTGCCAGCAGTTCCTCCGACAGCAGTATCACAGATACGCAGTATTTT.

There are a few counts of this clonotype. The chain recombines TRBV7-2 with TRBJ1-4, with D maybe TRBD1 (5 bases). V dropped 5 bases and J dropped 5 bases, with 12 bases sitting between them. This CDR3 is built from 14 residues. Germline V gene lookup returns CDR1 SGHTA and CDR2 FQGNSA. CDR3 in DNA: TGTGCCAGCAGCCTTAGGGGTGGGAATGAAAAACTGTTTTTT. Translated: CASSLRGGNEKLFF. The entire variable domain, with the rest obtained from reference TRBV7-2 and TRBJ1-4, is as follows: GAGVSQSPSNKVTEKGKDVELRCDPISGHTALYWYRQSLGQGLEFLIYFQGNSAPDKSGLPSDRFSAERTGGSVSTLTIQRTQQEDSAVYLCASSLRGGNEKLFFGSGTQLSVL.

The rearrangement uses TRBV28 and TRBJ2-4; D could derive from TRBD1 or TRBD2 (5 bases each). The CDR3 is 11 residues long. Germline V gene lookup returns CDR1 MDHEN and CDR2 SYDVKM. With 8 bases removed from V and 5 bases from J, the gap between germline ends came to 7 bases. The CDR3 loop reads CASGTENIQYF. CDR3 sequence (DNA): TGTGCCAGCGGGACGGAAAACATTCAGTACTTC.

CDR3 nucleotide sequence: TGCGCCAGCCGTCCCCCCGGGACAAGGTACAATGAGCAGTTCTTC. Translated: CASRPPGTRYNEQFF. The V and J genes are TRBV5-1 and TRBJ2-1, with D possibly TRBD1 on 6 matching bases. The CDR3 runs 15 residues. Trimming took off 7 bases at V and 4 bases at J, with 18 bases between the two ends. The germline gives CDR1 SGHRS, CDR2 YFSETQ.

The rearrangement uses TRBV16 and TRBJ1-2; TRBD1 matches 7 bases. CDR1 is KGHSY and CDR2 is FQNENV in the germline V gene. The CDR3 consists of 13 residues. Germline trimming cut 5 bases from V and 4 bases from J; bases unmatched to any gene: 4. The CDR3 DNA sequence: TGTGCCAGCAGCTGGGACAGCCCCTATGGCTACACCTTC. Protein sequence: CASSWDSPYGYTF.

The genes are TRBV19 and TRBJ1-5; the match to TRBD1 covers 7 bases. The CDR3 loop spans 16 amino acids. V lost 3 bases and J lost 1; bases outside the gene matches: 6. The germline V gene encodes CDR1 LNHDA and CDR2 SQIVND (reference sequence). In nucleotides, the CDR3 is TGTGCCAGTAGTATCCTTCTCAGGGGGAGCAATCAGCCCCAGCATTTT. It is translated as CASSILLRGSNQPQHF.

This chain links TRBV4-3 with TRBJ1-1, with 9 bases lining up with TRBD1. Germline V gene data show CDR1 as LGHNA and CDR2 as YSLEER. V shed 1 base and J 0 bases; nucleotides not matched to a gene: 3. The length of the CDR3 is 16 residues. The CDR3 DNA is TGCGCCAGCAGCCAAGGCCGGGACAGGGTGAACACTGAAGCTTTCTTT. Amino acids: CASSQGRDRVNTEAFF.

The chain links TRBV12-3 or TRBV12-4 to TRBJ1-2, with a tentative D call TRBD1 (6 bases). The CDR3 is made up of 15 amino acids. Trimming cost V 5 bases and J 4 bases, with 17 bases left between them. The CDR3 DNA reads as TGTGCCAGCAGTCCCCTTGGGGGCGCGGGCTATGGCTACACCTTC. It codes for CASSPLGGAGYGYTF.

The chain carries TRBV6-2 or TRBV6-3 and TRBJ2-5; D gene uncertain. The V gene's germline CDR1 is MNHEY and CDR2 SVGEGT. Deletions cut 9 bases from V and 0 bases from J, with 8 bases between. This CDR3 contains 12 residues. CDR3 sequence (DNA): TGTGCCAGTCGACTCAACCAAGAGACCCAGTACTTC. Translation: CASRLNQETQYF.

The V call is TRBV14, the J call TRBJ2-1; 9 nucleotides agree with TRBD2. The germline V gene has CDR1 SGHDN and CDR2 FVKESK. CDR3 length: 16 amino acids. The junction had 7 bases not matched to a gene; V was cut back by 4 bases and J by 3 bases. CDR3 loop: CASSPRGSGGYNEQFF. In DNA, the CDR3 is TGTGCCAGCAGCCCCCGCGGTAGCGGGGGCTACAATGAGCAGTTCTTC.

The chain has TRBV20-1 and TRBJ2-5; possible D gene TRBD1, 5 bases. Between the trimmed V and J ends, which lost 3 bases and 5 bases, there was a span of 13 bases. The CDR3 has 13 amino acids. Germline V gene sequence: CDR1 DFQATT, CDR2 SNEGSKA (reference sequence). Here the CDR3 DNA reads TGCAGTGCTAGGGGGCTTGGGGTGGAGACCCAGTACTTC. The encoded protein is CSARGLGVETQYF.

The genes are TRBV7-6 and TRBJ1-5; TRBD1 might be the D (6 bases). This CDR3 is built from 13 residues. Trimming shortened V by 1 base and J by 7 bases, and 8 bases separated the two germline ends. The germline V gene encodes CDR1 SGHVS and CDR2 FNYEAQ. CDR3: CASSLVGGQPQHF. CDR3 nucleotide sequence: TGTGCCAGCAGCTTAGTCGGGGGCCAGCCCCAGCATTTT.

V and J are TRBV4-2 and TRBJ1-2; TRBD1 aligns across 8 bases. The CDR3 extends over 16 amino acids. Per the germline V gene, CDR1 is LGHNA and CDR2 is YNFKEQ. The V and J ends lost 1 base and 3 bases, in that order; junction bases with no gene match: 7. CDR3 protein: CASSQGTGYEDYGYTF. The CDR3 coding sequence is TGTGCCAGCAGCCAAGGGACAGGGTATGAGGACTATGGCTACACCTTC.

The CDR3 sequence: CASSQWFVDTQYF. The CDR3, as DNA: TGTGCCAGCAGCCAGTGGTTTGTGGATACGCAGTATTTT. The chain is built from TRBV7-2 and TRBJ2-3; D unclear. Germline CDR1 reads SGHTA; CDR2 reads FQGNSA. Between the trimmed V and J ends, which lost 5 bases and 6 bases, there was a span of 12 bases. This CDR3 is 13 amino acids long.

At least ten counts were recorded for this clonotype. The V and J genes are TRBV14 and TRBJ2-3; 8 nucleotides align to TRBD2. The J segment lost 0 bases and the V segment lost 4 bases, leaving 6 bases of the junction unmatched. Germline V gives CDR1 SGHDN, CDR2 FVKESK. The CDR3 has 16 amino acids. The CDR3 nucleotides read TGTGCCAGCAGCCCCTATAGCGGGGCTAGCACAGATACGCAGTATTTT. It encodes CASSPYSGASTDTQYF.

The chain links TRBV28 to TRBJ2-1; either TRBD1 or TRBD2 may supply D (5 bases each). The germline V gene encodes CDR1 MDHEN and CDR2 SYDVKM. The length of the CDR3 is 17 residues. V lost 6 bases and J 2 bases, leaving 20 bases between the germline ends. CDR3 sequence reads: CASSHEGTRTPYNEQFF. CDR3 nucleotide sequence: TGTGCCAGCAGCCACGAGGGGACGAGGACTCCCTACAATGAGCAGTTCTTC.

This clonotype was picked up a small number of times. The chain has TRBV7-2 and TRBJ2-5; the D is unclear. Germline assignment: CDR1 SGHTA and CDR2 FQGNSA. With 5 bases removed from V and 5 bases from J, the gap between germline ends came to 12 bases. The CDR3 covers 13 residues. The CDR3 DNA sequence: TGTGCCAGCAGCCAACATACTCCGGAGACCCAGTACTTC. It yields the protein CASSQHTPETQYF.

This clonotype was observed a few times. The rearrangement uses TRBV29-1 and TRBJ2-5; perhaps TRBD2 as D (6 bases). There are 15 residues in the CDR3. CDR1 is SQVTM, CDR2 ANQGSEA, per germline. V was shortened by 0 bases and J by 3 bases, with 14 bases between the two germline ends. This CDR3 reads CSVEDGGLPKETQYF. The CDR3 DNA reads TGCAGCGTTGAAGATGGGGGACTCCCTAAAGAGACCCAGTACTTC.

This clonotype came up a few times. The chain links TRBV2 to TRBJ1-1; D is undetermined. The CDR3 has 12 residues. V lost 5 bases and J 5 bases, leaving 9 bases between the germline ends. The germline V gene has CDR1 SNHLY and CDR2 FYNNEI. The CDR3 DNA reads as TGTGCCAGCAGTCCTATCGAGACTGAAGCTTTCTTT. Residues: CASSPIETEAFF.